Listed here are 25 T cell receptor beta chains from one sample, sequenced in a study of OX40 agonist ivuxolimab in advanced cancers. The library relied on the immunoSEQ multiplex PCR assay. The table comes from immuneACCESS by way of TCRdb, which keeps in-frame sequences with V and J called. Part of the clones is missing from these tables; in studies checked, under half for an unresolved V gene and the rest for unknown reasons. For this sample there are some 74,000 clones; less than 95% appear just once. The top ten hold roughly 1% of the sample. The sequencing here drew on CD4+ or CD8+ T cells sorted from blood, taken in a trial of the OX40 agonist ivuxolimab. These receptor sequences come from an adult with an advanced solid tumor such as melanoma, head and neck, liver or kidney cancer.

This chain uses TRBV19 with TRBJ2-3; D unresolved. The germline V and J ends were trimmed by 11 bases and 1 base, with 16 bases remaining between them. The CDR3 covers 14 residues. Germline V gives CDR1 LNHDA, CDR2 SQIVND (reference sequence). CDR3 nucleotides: TGTGCCGCTTCACCTTGGCTTGGCACAGATACGCAGTATTTT. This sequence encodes CAASPWLGTDTQYF.

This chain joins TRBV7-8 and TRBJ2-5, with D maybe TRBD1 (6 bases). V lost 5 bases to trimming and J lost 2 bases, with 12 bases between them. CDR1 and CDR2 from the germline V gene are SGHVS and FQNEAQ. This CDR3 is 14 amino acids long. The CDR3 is CASSPGHTQETQYF. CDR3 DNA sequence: TGTGCCAGCAGCCCGGGACACACACAAGAGACCCAGTACTTC.

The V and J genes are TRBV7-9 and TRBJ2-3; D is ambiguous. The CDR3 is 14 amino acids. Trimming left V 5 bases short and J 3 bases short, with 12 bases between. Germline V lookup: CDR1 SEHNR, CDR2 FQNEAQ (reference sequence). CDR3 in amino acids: CASSTYQGTDTQYF. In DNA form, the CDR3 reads TGTGCCAGCAGCACGTACCAAGGAACAGATACGCAGTATTTT.

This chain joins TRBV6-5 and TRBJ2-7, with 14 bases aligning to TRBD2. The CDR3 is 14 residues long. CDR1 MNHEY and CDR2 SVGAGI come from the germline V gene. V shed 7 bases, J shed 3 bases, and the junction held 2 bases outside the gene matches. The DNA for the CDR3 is TGTGCCAGCATTGGGACTAGCGGGGGCTACGAGCAGTACTTC. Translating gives CASIGTSGGYEQYF.

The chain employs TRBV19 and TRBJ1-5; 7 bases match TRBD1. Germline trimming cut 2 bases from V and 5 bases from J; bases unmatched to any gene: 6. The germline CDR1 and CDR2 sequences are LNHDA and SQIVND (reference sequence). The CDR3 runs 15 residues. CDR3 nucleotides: TGTGCCAGTAGTATACAAAGACAGGGCCATCAGCCCCAGCATTTT. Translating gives CASSIQRQGHQPQHF.

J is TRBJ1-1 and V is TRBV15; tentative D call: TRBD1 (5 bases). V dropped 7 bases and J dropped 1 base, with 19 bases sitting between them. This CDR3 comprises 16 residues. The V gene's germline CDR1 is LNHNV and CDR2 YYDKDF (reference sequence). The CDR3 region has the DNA TGTGCCACCAATACCCGACTGGGGCGGACGAACACTGAAGCTTTCTTT. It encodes CATNTRLGRTNTEAFF.

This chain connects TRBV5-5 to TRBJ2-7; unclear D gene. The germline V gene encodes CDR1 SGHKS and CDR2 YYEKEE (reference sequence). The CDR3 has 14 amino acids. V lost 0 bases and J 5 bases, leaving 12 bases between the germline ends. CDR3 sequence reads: CASSLGQRFDEQYF. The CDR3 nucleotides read TGTGCCAGCAGCTTGGGACAACGGTTCGACGAGCAGTACTTC.

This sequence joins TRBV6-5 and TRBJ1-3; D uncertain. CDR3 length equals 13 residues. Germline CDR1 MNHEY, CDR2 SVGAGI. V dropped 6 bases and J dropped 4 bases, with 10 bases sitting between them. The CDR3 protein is CASSPRRGNTIYF. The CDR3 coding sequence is TGTGCCAGCAGCCCCAGAAGAGGAAACACCATATATTTT.

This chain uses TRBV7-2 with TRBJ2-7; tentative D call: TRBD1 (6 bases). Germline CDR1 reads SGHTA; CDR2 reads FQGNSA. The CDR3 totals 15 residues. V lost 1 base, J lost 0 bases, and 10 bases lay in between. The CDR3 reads CASSLVGDTSYEQYF. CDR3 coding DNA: TGTGCCAGCAGCTTAGTAGGGGACACCTCCTACGAGCAGTACTTC.

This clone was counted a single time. In nucleotides, the CDR3 is TGTGCCAGCAGCTTGAAGGGGGCTAGCGGGATGGTCTCCTACAATGAGCAGTTCTTC. Translation: CASSLKGASGMVSYNEQFF. The gene calls are TRBV5-8 and TRBJ2-1; 9 positions match TRBD2. This CDR3 is built from 19 residues. Germline V CDR1 and CDR2: SGHTS, YDEGEE. V shed 1 base, J shed 0 bases, and the junction held 11 bases outside the gene matches.

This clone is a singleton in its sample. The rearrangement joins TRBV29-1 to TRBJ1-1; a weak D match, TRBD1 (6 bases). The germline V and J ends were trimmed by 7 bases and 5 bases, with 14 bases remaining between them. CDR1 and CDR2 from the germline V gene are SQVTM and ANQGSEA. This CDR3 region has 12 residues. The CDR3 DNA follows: TGCAGCGCGACAGGCTATCGGACTGAAGCTTTCTTT. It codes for CSATGYRTEAFF.

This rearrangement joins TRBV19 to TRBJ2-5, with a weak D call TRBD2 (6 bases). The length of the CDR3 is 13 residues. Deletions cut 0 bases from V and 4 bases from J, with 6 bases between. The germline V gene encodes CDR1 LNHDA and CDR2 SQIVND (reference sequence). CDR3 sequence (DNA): TGTGCCAGTAGTATAGAGGGGGGAGAGACCCAGTACTTC. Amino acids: CASSIEGGETQYF.

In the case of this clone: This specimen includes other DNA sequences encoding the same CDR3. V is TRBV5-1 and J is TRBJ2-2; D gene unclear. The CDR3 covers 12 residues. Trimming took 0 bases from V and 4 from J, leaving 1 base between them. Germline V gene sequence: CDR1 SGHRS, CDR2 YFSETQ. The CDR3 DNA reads TGCGCCAGCAGCTTGGCCACCGGGGAGCTGTTTTTT. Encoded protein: CASSLATGELFF. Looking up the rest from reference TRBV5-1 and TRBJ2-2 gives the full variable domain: KAGVTQTPRYLIKTRGQQVTLSCSPISGHRSVSWYQQTPGQGLQFLFEYFSETQRNKGNFPGRFSGRQFSNSRSEMNVSTLELGDSALYLCASSLATGELFFGEGSRLTVL.

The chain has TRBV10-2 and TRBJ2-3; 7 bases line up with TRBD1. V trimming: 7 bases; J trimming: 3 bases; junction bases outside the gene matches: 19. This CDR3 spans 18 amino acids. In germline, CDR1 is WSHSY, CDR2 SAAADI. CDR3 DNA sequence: TGCGCCAGCACGGAAGGGGGCCCCAACAGGACGGTAACAGATACGCAGTATTTT. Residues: CASTEGGPNRTVTDTQYF.

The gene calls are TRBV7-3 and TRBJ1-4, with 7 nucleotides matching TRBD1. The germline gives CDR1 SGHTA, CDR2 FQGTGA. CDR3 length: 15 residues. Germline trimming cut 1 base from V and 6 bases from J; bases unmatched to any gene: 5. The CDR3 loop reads CASSLKTGWDEKLFF. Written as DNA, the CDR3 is TGTGCCAGCAGCTTAAAGACAGGGTGGGATGAAAAACTGTTTTTT.

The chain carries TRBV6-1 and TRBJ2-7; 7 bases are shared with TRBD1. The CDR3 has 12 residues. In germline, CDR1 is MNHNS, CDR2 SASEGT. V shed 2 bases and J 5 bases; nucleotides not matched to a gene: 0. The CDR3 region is CASSEQGDEQYF. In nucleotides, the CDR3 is TGTGCCAGCAGTGAACAGGGGGACGAGCAGTACTTC.

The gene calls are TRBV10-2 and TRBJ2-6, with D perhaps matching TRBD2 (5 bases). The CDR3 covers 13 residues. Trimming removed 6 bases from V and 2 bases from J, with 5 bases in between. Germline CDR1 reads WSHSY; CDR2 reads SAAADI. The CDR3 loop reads CASRGAGANVLTF. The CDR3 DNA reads TGCGCCAGCAGGGGAGCTGGGGCCAACGTCCTGACTTTC.

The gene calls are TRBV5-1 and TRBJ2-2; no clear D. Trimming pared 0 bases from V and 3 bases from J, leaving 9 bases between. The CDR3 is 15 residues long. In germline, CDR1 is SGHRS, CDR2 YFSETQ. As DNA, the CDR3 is TGCGCCAGCAGCTTGGCCCCCTGGTACACCGGGGAGCTGTTTTTT. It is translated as CASSLAPWYTGELFF.

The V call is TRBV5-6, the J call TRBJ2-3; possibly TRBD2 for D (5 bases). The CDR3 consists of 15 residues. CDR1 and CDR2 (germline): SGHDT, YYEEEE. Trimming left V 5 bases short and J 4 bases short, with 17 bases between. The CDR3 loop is CASSSLALPADTQYF. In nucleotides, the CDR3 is TGTGCCAGCAGTTCCTTAGCGTTACCTGCAGATACGCAGTATTTT.

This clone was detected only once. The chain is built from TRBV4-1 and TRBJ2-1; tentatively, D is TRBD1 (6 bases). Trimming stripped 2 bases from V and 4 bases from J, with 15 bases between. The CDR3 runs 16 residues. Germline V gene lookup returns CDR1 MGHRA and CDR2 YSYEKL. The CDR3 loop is CASSQPGQSFYNEQFF. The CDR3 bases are TGCGCCAGCAGCCAACCCGGACAGTCCTTTTACAATGAGCAGTTCTTC.

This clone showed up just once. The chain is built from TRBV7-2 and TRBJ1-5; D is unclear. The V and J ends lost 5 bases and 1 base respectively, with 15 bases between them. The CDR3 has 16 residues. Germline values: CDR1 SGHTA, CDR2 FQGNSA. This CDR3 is CASSPRLGWSNQPQHF. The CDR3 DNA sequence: TGTGCCAGCAGCCCCCGGTTGGGGTGGAGCAATCAGCCCCAGCATTTT. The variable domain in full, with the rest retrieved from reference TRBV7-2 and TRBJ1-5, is GAGVSQSPSNKVTEKGKDVELRCDPISGHTALYWYRQSLGQGLEFLIYFQGNSAPDKSGLPSDRFSAERTGGSVSTLTIQRTQQEDSAVYLCASSPRLGWSNQPQHFGDGTRLSIL.

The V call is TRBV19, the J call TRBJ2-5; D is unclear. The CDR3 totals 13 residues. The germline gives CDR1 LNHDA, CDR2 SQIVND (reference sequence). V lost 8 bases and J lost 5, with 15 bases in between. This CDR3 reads CASASAQSETQYF. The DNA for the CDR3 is TGTGCCAGTGCGTCTGCCCAGAGCGAGACCCAGTACTTC.

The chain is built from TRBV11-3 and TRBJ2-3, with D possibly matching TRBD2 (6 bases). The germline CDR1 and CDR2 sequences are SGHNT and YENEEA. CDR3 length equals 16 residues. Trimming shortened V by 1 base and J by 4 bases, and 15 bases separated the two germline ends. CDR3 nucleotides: TGTGCCAGCAGCTTAGGAGGACTACAGGCTTCAGATACGCAGTATTTT. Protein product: CASSLGGLQASDTQYF.

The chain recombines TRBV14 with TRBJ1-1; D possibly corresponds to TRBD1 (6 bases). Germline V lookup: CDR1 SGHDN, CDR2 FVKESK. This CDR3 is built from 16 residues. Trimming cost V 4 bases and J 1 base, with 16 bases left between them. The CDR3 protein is CASSPWGQGKNTEAFF. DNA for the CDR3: TGTGCCAGCAGCCCTTGGGGGCAGGGGAAGAACACTGAAGCTTTCTTT.

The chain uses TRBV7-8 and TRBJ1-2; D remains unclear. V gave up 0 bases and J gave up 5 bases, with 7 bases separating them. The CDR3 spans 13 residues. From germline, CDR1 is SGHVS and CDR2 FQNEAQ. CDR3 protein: CASSLALAYGYTF. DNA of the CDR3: TGTGCCAGCAGCTTAGCTTTAGCGTATGGCTACACCTTC.